The 17 T cell receptor beta chains below come from one sample, sequenced in a study of T cell responses to AZD1222 COVID-19 vaccine. Sequencing was performed with immunoSEQ multiplex PCR; in TCRdb, only in-frame clones are kept and a portion is missing. This sample's table reports about 140,000 clones. The sequenced material came from peripheral blood. These receptors came from an adult in good health.

This chain connects TRBV19 to TRBJ2-1; 11 bases align to TRBD2. The CDR3 consists of 16 residues. Trimming took 6 bases from V and 4 from J; bases not matched to a gene: 8. In germline, CDR1 is LNHDA, CDR2 SQIVND (reference sequence). In nucleotides, the CDR3 is TGTGCCAGTAGACAAAATAGCGGGGGGGCATACAATGAGCAGTTCTTC. It encodes CASRQNSGGAYNEQFF.

The V and J genes are TRBV7-2 and TRBJ1-5; possible D gene TRBD1, 5 bases. The germline V gene has CDR1 SGHTA and CDR2 FQGNSA. V gave up 2 bases and J gave up 1 base, with 6 bases separating them. The CDR3 sequence is 14 residues long. This chain's CDR3 is CASSLRDSNQPQHF. CDR3 in DNA: TGTGCCAGCAGCTTACGGGACAGCAATCAGCCCCAGCATTTT.

The V gene is TRBV5-1, the J gene TRBJ1-3; perhaps TRBD1 as D (6 bases). The V end lost 0 bases, the J end lost 1 base, and 11 bases lay between the germline ends. Germline V lookup: CDR1 SGHRS, CDR2 YFSETQ. The CDR3 has 16 residues. The CDR3 spells CASSLEPTGSGNTIYF. In DNA, the CDR3 is TGCGCCAGCAGCTTGGAACCCACAGGGTCTGGAAACACCATATATTTT.

V is TRBV2 and J is TRBJ2-7; TRBD2 matches 7 bases. CDR3 size: 14 residues. Germline-derived CDR1 and CDR2 are SNHLY and FYNNEI. V dropped 6 bases and J dropped 3; count of bases not matched to a gene: 8. As DNA, the CDR3 is TGTGCCAGCAGATCGGGGACTACGATCTACGAGCAGTACTTC. Its protein is CASRSGTTIYEQYF.

This sequence joins TRBV6-5 and TRBJ2-5, with TRBD2 matching 7 bases. Germline-derived CDR1 and CDR2 are MNHEY and SVGAGI. This CDR3 is built from 16 residues. V lost 2 bases and J lost 2; bases outside the gene matches: 8. The CDR3 nucleotides are TGTGCCAGCAGTTACGGACTAGTCCGAGGTCAAGAGACCCAGTACTTC. Protein product: CASSYGLVRGQETQYF.

The genes are TRBV6-2 or TRBV6-3 and TRBJ2-3; D might be TRBD1 (5 bases). This CDR3 has 14 residues. The V gene lost 4 bases and the J gene lost 8 bases, with 16 bases spanning the gap. CDR1 and CDR2 from the germline V gene are MNHEY and SVGEGT. For the CDR3, the DNA is TGTGCCAGCAGTTTCCCCTTAGACAGCCGTACGCAGTATTTT. Translation: CASSFPLDSRTQYF.

The rearrangement links TRBV5-4 to TRBJ2-3, with D perhaps matching TRBD1 (5 bases). Trimming removed 4 bases at V and 0 bases at J, with 9 bases between. Germline V gives CDR1 SGHNT, CDR2 YYREEE (reference sequence). The CDR3 covers 14 residues. CDR3 region: CASSATGSTDTQYF. The CDR3, as DNA: TGTGCCAGCAGCGCTACAGGAAGCACAGATACGCAGTATTTT.

The chain employs TRBV10-3 and TRBJ2-3; TRBD2 aligns across 9 bases. The CDR3 is 16 residues long. Trimming cost V 2 bases and J 3 bases; bases outside gene matches: 6. Germline V gene lookup returns CDR1 ENHRY and CDR2 SYGVKD. DNA of the CDR3: TGTGCCATCAGTGAGACCTCCGCGGGGGGGACAGATACGCAGTATTTT. It is translated as CAISETSAGGTDTQYF.

Turning to this clone: Different DNA sequences within this sample yield the same CDR3. The chain employs TRBV5-1 and TRBJ2-3; D is uncertain. Trimming left V 0 bases short and J 2 bases short, with 10 bases between. From germline, CDR1 is SGHRS and CDR2 YFSETQ. The CDR3 contains 15 residues. Written as DNA, the CDR3 is TGCGCCAGCAGCTTGGGAGGCGGAATCACAGATACGCAGTATTTT. It translates to CASSLGGGITDTQYF.

The gene calls are TRBV3-1 (or the pseudogene TRBV3-2) and TRBJ2-5, with D hard to call. The CDR3 is 13 residues long. Trimming cost V 4 bases and J 2 bases, with 8 bases left between them. The V gene's germline CDR1 is LGHDT and CDR2 YNNKEL (reference sequence). The CDR3 loop reads CASSPKIQETQYF. Written as DNA, the CDR3 is TGTGCCAGCAGCCCAAAGATTCAAGAGACCCAGTACTTC.

This chain links TRBV5-6 with TRBJ2-5; D ambiguous. V lost 1 base and J lost 3, with 13 bases in between. This CDR3 contains 15 residues. Germline V gene sequence: CDR1 SGHDT, CDR2 YYEEEE. CDR3 bases: TGTGCCAGCAGCTTGATCACGATAGGGAAAGAGACCCAGTACTTC. It is translated as CASSLITIGKETQYF.

The chain carries TRBV7-2 and TRBJ1-6, with a weak D call TRBD1 (5 bases). CDR3 length equals 14 residues. Germline CDR1 and CDR2: SGHTA and FQGNSA. Trimming took off 8 bases at V and 7 bases at J, with 15 bases between the two ends. This CDR3 reads CASASGLSNSPLHF. In DNA, the CDR3 is TGTGCCAGCGCCTCAGGGTTATCAAATTCACCCCTCCACTTT.

The CDR3 loop reads CASSSPGQPNYGYTF. CDR3 in DNA: TGTGCCAGCAGTTCGCCGGGACAGCCTAACTATGGCTACACCTTC. The V gene is TRBV28, the J gene TRBJ1-2, with TRBD1 matching over 7 bases. The V segment lost 4 bases and the J segment 0 bases; nucleotides outside the gene matches: 5. This CDR3 is 15 amino acids long. The germline V gene encodes CDR1 MDHEN and CDR2 SYDVKM.

This chain connects TRBV6-1 to TRBJ2-1, with 8 bases matching TRBD1. The CDR3 is 14 residues long. Germline loops: CDR1 MNHNS, CDR2 SASEGT. The junction had 8 bases not matched to a gene; V was cut back by 6 bases and J by 7 bases. The CDR3 sequence is CASRRTGWGNEQFF. The CDR3 DNA sequence: TGTGCCAGCAGAAGGACAGGGTGGGGGAATGAGCAGTTCTTC.

This chain joins TRBV28 and TRBJ1-4; D is unclear. The germline V gene encodes CDR1 MDHEN and CDR2 SYDVKM. Trimming shortened V by 6 bases and J by 8 bases, and 13 bases separated the two germline ends. This CDR3 is 13 amino acids long. CDR3 sequence reads: CASRDGLGEKLFF. The CDR3 DNA reads as TGTGCCAGCAGAGACGGCCTGGGGGAAAAACTGTTTTTT.

The V and J genes are TRBV18 and TRBJ1-4, with 11 bases that match TRBD1. This CDR3 has 15 residues. The V and J ends lost 1 base and 6 bases, in that order; junction bases with no gene match: 1. Germline V gives CDR1 KGHSH, CDR2 LQKENI. The CDR3 region is CASSPRDRGYEKLFF. The DNA for the CDR3 is TGTGCCAGCTCACCACGGGACAGGGGGTATGAAAAACTGTTTTTT.

The V gene is TRBV30, the J gene TRBJ2-1; no clear D. Germline CDR1 GTSNPN, CDR2 SVGIG (reference sequence). The CDR3 is 16 amino acids. The V end was cut by 3 bases, the J end by 2 bases, with 17 bases between. The CDR3 DNA follows: TGTGCCTGGAGGATAAAAGGATCGTTCCCCTACAATGAGCAGTTCTTC. It codes for CAWRIKGSFPYNEQFF.